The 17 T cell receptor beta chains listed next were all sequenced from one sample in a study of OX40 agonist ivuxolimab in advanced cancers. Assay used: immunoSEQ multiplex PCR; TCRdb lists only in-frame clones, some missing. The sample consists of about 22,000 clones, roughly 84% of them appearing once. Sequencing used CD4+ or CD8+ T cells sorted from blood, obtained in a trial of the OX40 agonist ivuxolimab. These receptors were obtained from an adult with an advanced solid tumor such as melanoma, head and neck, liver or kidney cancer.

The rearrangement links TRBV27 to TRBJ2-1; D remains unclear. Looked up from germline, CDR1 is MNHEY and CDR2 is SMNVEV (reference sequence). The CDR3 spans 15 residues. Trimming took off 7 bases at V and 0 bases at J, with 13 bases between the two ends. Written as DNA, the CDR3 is TGTGCCAGCACCCCTGACCAGAGCTCCTACAATGAGCAGTTCTTC. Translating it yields CASTPDQSSYNEQFF.

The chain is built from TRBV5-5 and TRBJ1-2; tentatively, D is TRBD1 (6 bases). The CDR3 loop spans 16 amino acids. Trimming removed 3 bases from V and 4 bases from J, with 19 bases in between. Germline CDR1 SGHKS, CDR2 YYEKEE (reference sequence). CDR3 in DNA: TGTGCCAGCAGCTCCCAGACCGGGACATTAACCTATGGCTACACCTTC. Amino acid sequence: CASSSQTGTLTYGYTF. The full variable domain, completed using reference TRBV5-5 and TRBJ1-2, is DAGVTQSPTHLIKTRGQQVTLRCSPISGHKSVSWYQQVLGQGPQFIFQYYEKEERGRGNFPDRFSARQFPNYSSELNVNALLLGDSALYLCASSSQTGTLTYGYTFGSGTRLTVV.

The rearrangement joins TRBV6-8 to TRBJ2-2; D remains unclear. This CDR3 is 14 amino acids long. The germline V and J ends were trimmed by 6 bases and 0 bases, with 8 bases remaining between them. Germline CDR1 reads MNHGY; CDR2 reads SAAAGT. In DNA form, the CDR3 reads TGTGCCAGCAGCCTCACCGCGAACACCGGGGAGCTGTTTTTT. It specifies CASSLTANTGELFF.

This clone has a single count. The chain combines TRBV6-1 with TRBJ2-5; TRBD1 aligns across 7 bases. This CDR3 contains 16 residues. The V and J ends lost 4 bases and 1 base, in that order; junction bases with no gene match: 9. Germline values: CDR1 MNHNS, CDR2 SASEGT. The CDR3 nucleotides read TGTGCCAGCAGTGGAGGTTTGTCAGGGGGCCAAGAGACCCAGTACTTC. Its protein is CASSGGLSGGQETQYF.

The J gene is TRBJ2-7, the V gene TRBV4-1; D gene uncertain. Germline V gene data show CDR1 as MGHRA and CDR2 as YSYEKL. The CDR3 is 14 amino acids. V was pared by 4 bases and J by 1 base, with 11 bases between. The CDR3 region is CASSPTRSSYEQYF. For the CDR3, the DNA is TGCGCCAGCAGCCCCACGAGGTCTTCCTACGAGCAGTACTTC.

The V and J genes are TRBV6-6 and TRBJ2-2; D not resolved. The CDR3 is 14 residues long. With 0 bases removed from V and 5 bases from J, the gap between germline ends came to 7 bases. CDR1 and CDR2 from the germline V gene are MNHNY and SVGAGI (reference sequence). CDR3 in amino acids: CASSYSSRTGELFF. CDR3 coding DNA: TGTGCCAGCAGTTACTCTAGTCGAACCGGGGAGCTGTTTTTT.

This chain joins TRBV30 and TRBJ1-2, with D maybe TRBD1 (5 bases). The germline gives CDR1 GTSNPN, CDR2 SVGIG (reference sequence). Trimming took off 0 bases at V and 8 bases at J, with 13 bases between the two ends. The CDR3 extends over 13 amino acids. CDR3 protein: CAWSVRVEGGYTF. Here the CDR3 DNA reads TGTGCCTGGAGTGTACGAGTGGAGGGGGGCTACACCTTC.

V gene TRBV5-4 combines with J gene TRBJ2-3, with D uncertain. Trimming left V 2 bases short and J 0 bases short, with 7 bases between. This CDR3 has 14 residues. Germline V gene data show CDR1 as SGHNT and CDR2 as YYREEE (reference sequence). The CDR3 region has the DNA TGTGCCAGCAGCTTCTCGACTAGCACAGATACGCAGTATTTT. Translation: CASSFSTSTDTQYF.

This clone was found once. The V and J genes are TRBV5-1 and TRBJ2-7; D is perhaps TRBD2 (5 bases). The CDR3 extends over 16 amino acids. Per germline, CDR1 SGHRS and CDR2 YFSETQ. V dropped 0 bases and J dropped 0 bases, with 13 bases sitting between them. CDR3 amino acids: CASSLAQLVNSYEQYF. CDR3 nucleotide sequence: TGCGCCAGCAGCTTGGCCCAACTAGTCAACTCCTACGAGCAGTACTTC.

The CDR3 loop reads CASSGGGQGRTGTEAFF. CDR3 nucleotides: TGTGCCAGCAGCGGAGGTGGACAGGGGCGAACGGGGACTGAAGCTTTCTTT. This chain joins TRBV5-4 and TRBJ1-1, with TRBD1 matching 9 bases. The germline V gene has CDR1 SGHNT and CDR2 YYREEE (reference sequence). This CDR3 spans 17 amino acids. The trim removed 4 bases at V and 5 bases at J, leaving 15 bases unmatched.

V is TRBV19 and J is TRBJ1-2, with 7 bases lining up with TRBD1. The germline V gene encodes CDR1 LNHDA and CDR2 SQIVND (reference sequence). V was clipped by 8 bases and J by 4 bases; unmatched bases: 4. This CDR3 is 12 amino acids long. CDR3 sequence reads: CASADRRYGYTF. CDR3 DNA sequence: TGTGCCAGTGCGGACAGGCGCTATGGCTACACCTTC.

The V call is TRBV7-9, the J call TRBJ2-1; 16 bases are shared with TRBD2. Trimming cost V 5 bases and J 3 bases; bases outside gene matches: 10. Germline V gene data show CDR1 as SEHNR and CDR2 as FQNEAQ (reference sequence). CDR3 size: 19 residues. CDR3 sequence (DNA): TGTGCCAGCAGCGGAGGGACTAGCGGGAGGGCCTATTTCTACAATGAGCAGTTCTTC. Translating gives CASSGGTSGRAYFYNEQFF.

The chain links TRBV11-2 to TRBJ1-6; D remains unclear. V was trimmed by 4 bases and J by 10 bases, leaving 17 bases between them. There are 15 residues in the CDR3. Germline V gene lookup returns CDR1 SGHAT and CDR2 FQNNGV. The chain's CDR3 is CASSYSDGGRSPLHF. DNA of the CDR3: TGTGCCAGCAGCTACTCCGACGGCGGCAGGTCACCCCTCCACTTT.

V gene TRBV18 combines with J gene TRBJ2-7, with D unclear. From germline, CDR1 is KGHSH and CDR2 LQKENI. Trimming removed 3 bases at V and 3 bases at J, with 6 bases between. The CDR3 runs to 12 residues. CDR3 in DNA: TGTGCCAGCTCACCCATGGGCTACGAGCAGTACTTC. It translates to CASSPMGYEQYF.

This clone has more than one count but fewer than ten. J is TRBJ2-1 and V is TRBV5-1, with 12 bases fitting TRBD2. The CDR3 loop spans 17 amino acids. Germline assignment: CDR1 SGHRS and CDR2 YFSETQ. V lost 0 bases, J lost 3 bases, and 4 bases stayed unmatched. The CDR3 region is CASSLGTSGAFYNEQFF. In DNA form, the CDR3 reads TGCGCCAGCAGCTTGGGGACTAGCGGGGCCTTCTACAATGAGCAGTTCTTC.

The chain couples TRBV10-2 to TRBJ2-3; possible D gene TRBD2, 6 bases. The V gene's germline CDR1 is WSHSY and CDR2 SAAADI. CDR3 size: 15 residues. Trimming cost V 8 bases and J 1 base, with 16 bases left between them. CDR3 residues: CASVPMGLRTDTQYF. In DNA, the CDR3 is TGCGCCAGCGTCCCGATGGGACTCCGCACAGATACGCAGTATTTT.

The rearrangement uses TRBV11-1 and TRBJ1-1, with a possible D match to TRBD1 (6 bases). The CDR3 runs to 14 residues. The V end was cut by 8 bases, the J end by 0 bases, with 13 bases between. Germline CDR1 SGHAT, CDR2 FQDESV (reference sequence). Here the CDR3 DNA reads TGTGCCAGCGCTACGGACAGAATGAACACTGAAGCTTTCTTT. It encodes CASATDRMNTEAFF.